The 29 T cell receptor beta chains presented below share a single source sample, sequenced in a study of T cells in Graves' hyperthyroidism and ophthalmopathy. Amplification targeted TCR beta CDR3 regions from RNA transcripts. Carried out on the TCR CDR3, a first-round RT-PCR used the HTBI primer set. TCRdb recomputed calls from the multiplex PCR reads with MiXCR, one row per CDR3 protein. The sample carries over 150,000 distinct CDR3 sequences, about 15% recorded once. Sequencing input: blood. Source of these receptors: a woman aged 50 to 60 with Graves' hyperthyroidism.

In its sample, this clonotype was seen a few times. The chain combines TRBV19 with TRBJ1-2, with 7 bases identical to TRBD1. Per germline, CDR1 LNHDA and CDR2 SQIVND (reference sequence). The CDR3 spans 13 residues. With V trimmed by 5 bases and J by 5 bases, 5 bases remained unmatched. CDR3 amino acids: CASSDREGYGYTF. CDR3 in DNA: TGTGCCAGTAGTGACAGGGAAGGGTATGGCTACACCTTC.

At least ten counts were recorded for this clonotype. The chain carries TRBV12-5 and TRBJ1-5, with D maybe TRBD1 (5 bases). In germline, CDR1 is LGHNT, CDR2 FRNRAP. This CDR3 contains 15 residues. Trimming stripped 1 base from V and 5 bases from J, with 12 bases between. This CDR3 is CASGLASRDDQPQHF. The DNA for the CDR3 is TGTGCTAGTGGTTTGGCCAGTCGGGACGATCAGCCCCAGCATTTT. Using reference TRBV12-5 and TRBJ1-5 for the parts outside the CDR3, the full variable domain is DARVTQTPRHKVTEMGQEVTMRCQPILGHNTVFWYRQTMMQGLELLAYFRNRAPLDDSGMPKDRFSAEMPDATLATLKIQPSEPRDSAVYFCASGLASRDDQPQHFGDGTRLSIL.

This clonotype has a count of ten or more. The CDR3 is CASSLAGGLYGYTF. The CDR3 coding sequence is TGTGCCAGCAGCTTAGCAGGGGGCCTCTATGGCTACACCTTC. This chain joins TRBV9 and TRBJ1-2; 8 bases are shared with TRBD1. J lost 4 bases, V lost 4 bases, and 6 bases had no gene match. In germline, CDR1 is SGDLS, CDR2 YYNGEE. The CDR3 extends over 14 amino acids.

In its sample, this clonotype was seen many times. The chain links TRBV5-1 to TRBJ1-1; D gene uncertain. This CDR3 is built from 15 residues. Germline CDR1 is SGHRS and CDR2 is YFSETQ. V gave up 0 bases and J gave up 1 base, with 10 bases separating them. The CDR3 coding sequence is TGCGCCAGCAGCTTGGATGGGCGAGGGAACACTGAAGCTTTCTTT. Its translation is CASSLDGRGNTEAFF.

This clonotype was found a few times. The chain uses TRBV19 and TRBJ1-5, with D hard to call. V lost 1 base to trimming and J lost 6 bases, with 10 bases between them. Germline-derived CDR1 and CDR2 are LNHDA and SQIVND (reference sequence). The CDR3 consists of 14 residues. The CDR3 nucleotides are TGTGCCAGTAGTATAGCTCGGGCCGGTCAGCCCCAGCATTTT. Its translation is CASSIARAGQPQHF. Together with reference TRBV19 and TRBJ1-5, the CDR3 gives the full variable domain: DGGITQSPKYLFRKEGQNVTLSCEQNLNHDAMYWYRQDPGQGLRLIYYSQIVNDFQKGDIAEGYSVSREKKESFPLTVTSAQKNPTAFYLCASSIARAGQPQHFGDGTRLSIL.

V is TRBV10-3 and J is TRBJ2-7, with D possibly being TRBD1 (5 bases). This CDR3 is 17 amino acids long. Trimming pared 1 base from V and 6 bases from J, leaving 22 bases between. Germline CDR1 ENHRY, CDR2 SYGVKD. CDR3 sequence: CAISELDTLGWDGEQYF. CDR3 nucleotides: TGTGCCATCAGTGAGTTGGACACCCTGGGGTGGGATGGCGAGCAGTACTTC.

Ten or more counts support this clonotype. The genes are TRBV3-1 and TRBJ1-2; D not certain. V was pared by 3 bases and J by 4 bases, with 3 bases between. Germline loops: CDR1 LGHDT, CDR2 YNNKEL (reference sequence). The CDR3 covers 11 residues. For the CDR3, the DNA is TGTGCCAGCAGCCACGTCTATGGCTACACCTTC. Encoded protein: CASSHVYGYTF.

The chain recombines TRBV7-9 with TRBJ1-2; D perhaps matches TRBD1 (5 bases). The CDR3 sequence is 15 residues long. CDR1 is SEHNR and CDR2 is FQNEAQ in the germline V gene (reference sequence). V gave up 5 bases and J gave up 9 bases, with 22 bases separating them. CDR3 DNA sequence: TGTGCCAGCAGCCTCGGGGCAGCAAACGAGTATCGCTACACCTTC. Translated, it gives CASSLGAANEYRYTF.

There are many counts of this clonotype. For the CDR3, the DNA is TGCAGTGCTAGAGGCTTTCCGGACAGCTACGAGCAGTACTTC. It codes for CSARGFPDSYEQYF. This chain joins TRBV20-1 and TRBJ2-7, with D tentatively TRBD1 (6 bases). This CDR3 has 14 residues. Trimming shortened V by 1 base and J by 3 bases, and 13 bases separated the two germline ends. Germline V gene lookup returns CDR1 DFQATT and CDR2 SNEGSKA (reference sequence).

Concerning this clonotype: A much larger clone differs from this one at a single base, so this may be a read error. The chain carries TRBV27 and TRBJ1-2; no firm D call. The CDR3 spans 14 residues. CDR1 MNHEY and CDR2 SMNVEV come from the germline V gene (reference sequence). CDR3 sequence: CASSLIGGPAGCTF. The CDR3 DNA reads TGTGCCAGCAGTTTGATCGGCGGACCGGCGGGCTGCACCTTC.

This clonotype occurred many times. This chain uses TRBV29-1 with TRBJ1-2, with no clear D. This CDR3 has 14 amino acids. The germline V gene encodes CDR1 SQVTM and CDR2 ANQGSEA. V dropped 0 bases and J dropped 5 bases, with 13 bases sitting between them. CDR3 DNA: TGCAGCGTTGAAGATCAAGGAAGAGGGTATGGCTACACCTTC. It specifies CSVEDQGRGYGYTF.

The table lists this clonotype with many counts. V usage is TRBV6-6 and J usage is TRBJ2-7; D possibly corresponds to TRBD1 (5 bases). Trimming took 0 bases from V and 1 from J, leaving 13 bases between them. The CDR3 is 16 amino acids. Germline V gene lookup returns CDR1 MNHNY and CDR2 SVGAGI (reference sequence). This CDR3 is CASSYSFPTVSYEQYF. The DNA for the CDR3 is TGTGCCAGCAGTTACTCTTTTCCGACAGTTTCCTACGAGCAGTACTTC.

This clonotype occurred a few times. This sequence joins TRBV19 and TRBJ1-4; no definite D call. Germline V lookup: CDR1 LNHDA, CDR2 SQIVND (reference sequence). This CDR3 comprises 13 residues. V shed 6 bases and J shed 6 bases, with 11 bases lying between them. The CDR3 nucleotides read TGTGCCAGTAGGGGCAGTGATTATGAAAAACTGTTTTTT. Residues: CASRGSDYEKLFF.

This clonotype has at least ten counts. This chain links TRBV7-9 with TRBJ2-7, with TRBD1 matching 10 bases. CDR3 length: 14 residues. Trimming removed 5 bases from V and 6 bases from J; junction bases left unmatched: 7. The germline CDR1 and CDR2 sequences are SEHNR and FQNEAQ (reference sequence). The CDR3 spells CASSPGQGKTEQYF. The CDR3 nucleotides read TGTGCCAGCAGCCCGGGACAGGGGAAAACCGAGCAGTACTTC.

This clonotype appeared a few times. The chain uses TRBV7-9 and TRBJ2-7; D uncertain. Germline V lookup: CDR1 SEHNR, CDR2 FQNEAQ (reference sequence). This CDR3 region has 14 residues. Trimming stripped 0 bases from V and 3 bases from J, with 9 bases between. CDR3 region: CASSLAERNYEQYF. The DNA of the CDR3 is TGTGCCAGCAGCTTAGCGGAGCGAAACTACGAGCAGTACTTC.

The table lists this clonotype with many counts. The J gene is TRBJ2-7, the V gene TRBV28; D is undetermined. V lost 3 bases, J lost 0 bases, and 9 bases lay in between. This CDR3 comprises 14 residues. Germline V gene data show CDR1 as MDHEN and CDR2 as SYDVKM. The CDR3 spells CASSLGSPSYEQYF. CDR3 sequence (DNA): TGTGCCAGCAGTTTGGGTAGTCCCTCCTACGAGCAGTACTTC.

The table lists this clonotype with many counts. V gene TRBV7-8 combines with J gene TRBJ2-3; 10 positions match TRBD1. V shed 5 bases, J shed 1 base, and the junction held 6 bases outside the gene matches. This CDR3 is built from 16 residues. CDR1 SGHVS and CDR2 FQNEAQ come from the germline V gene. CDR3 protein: CASSNRDRGGTDTQYF. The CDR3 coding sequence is TGTGCCAGCAGCAACCGGGACAGGGGTGGCACAGATACGCAGTATTTT.

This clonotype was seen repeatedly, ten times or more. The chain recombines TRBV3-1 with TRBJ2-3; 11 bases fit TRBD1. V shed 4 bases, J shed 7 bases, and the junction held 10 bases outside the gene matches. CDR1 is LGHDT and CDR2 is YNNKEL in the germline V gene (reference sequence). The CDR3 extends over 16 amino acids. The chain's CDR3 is CASSLGGQGATHTQYF. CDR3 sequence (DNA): TGTGCCAGCAGCCTGGGAGGACAGGGGGCTACTCATACGCAGTATTTT.

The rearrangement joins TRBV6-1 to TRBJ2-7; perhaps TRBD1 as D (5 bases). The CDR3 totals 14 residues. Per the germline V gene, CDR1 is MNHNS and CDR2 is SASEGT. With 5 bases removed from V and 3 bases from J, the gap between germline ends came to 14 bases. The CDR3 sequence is CASSPDRRGYEQYF. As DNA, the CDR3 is TGTGCCAGCAGTCCTGACAGAAGGGGCTACGAGCAGTACTTC.

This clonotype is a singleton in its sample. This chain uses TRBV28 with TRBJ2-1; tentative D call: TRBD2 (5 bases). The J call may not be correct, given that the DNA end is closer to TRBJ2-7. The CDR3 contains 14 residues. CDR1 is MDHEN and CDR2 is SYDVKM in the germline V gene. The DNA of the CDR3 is TGTGCCAGCAGCGGAAGCGGCTCCTACAATGAGCAGTACTTC. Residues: CASSGSGSYNEQYF.

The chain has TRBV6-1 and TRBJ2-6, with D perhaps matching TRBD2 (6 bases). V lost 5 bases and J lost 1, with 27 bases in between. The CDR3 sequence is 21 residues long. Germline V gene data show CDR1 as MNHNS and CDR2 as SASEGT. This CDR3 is CASSPTPLGAGLNSGANVLTF. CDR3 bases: TGTGCCAGCAGTCCCACCCCCCTCGGCGCGGGACTCAATTCTGGGGCCAACGTCCTGACTTTC.

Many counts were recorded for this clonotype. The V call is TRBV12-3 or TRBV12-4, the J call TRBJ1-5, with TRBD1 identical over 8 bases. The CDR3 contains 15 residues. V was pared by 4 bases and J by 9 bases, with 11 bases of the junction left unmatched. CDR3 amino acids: CASSSDRDGRMPQHF. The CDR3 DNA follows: TGTGCCAGCAGTTCGGACAGGGATGGTCGAATGCCCCAGCATTTT.

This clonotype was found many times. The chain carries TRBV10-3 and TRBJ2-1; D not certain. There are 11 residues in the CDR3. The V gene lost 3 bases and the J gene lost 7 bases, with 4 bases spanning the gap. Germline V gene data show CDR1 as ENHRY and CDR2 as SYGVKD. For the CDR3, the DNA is TGTGCCATCAGTGATATTAATGAGCAGTTCTTC. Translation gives CAISDINEQFF.

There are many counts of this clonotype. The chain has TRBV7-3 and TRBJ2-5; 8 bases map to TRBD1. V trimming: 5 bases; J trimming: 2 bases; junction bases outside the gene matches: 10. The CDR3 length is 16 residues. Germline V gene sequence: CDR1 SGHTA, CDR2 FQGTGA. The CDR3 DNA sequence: TGTGCCAGCAGCCCCAGGGGGCAGGGCCCACAAGAGACCCAGTACTTC. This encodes CASSPRGQGPQETQYF.

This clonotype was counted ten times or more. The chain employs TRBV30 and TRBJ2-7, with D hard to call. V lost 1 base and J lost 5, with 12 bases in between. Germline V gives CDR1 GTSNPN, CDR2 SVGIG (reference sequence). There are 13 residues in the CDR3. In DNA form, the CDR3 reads TGTGCCTGGAGTGACCCCGCCCCCCACGAGCAGTACTTC. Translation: CAWSDPAPHEQYF.

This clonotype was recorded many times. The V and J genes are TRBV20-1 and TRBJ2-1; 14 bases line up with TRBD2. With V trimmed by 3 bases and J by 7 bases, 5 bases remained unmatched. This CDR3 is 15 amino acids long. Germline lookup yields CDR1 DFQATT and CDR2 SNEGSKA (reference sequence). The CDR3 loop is CSARGTSGSGNEQFF. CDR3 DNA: TGCAGTGCTAGGGGGACTAGCGGGAGTGGGAATGAGCAGTTCTTC.

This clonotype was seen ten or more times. CDR3 region: CASSEGWPRRNTEAFF. CDR3 nucleotides: TGTGCCAGCAGTGAAGGATGGCCACGGCGGAACACTGAAGCTTTCTTT. The genes are TRBV6-1 and TRBJ1-1; D gene ambiguous. There are 16 residues in the CDR3. Trimming cost V 1 base and J 1 base, with 13 bases left between them. Germline-derived CDR1 and CDR2 are MNHNS and SASEGT.

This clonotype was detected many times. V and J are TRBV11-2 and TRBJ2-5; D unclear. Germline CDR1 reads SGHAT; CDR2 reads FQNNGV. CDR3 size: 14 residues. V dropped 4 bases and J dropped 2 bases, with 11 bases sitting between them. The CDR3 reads CASSYTVPQETQYF. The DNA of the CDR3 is TGTGCCAGCAGCTATACAGTGCCGCAAGAGACCCAGTACTTC.

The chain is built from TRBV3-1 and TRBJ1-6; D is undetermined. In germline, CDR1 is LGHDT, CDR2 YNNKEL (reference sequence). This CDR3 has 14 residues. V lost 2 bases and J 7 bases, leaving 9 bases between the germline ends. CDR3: CASSQLDQNSPLHF. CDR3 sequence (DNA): TGTGCCAGCAGCCAACTGGACCAAAATTCACCCCTCCACTTT.